Presented here are 11 T cell receptor beta chains from one specimen sequenced in a study of T cell responses to AZD1222 COVID-19 vaccine. The repertoire was sequenced with immunoSEQ multiplex PCR; TCRdb's copy has only in-frame clones and lacks some. The sample lists 69,000 or so clones; 70% to 90% were seen once. Specimen: peripheral blood, collected 28 days after the second AZD1222 dose. These receptors all stem from an adult who received the AZD1222 COVID-19 vaccine.

This clone was recorded once. This sequence joins TRBV30 and TRBJ1-2; D not certain. V lost 5 bases and J lost 3, with 13 bases in between. This CDR3 spans 13 amino acids. CDR1 GTSNPN and CDR2 SVGIG come from the germline V gene (reference sequence). The CDR3 sequence: CAWWRTGHYGYTF. CDR3 in DNA: TGTGCCTGGTGGCGGACTGGACACTATGGCTACACCTTC.

This rearrangement joins TRBV27 to TRBJ2-1; the D is unclear. The CDR3 has 14 amino acids. Trimming stripped 3 bases from V and 0 bases from J, with 6 bases between. CDR1 is MNHEY and CDR2 is SMNVEV in the germline V gene (reference sequence). The CDR3 reads CASSFDPSYNEQFF. CDR3 bases: TGTGCCAGCAGTTTTGACCCCTCCTACAATGAGCAGTTCTTC.

The V and J genes are TRBV7-3 and TRBJ2-1; D is ambiguous. The CDR3 contains 13 residues. Trimming removed 6 bases from V and 5 bases from J, with 11 bases in between. Germline V gene data show CDR1 as SGHTA and CDR2 as FQGTGA. The CDR3 sequence is CASRVDSDNEQFF. In DNA, the CDR3 is TGTGCCAGCAGGGTTGACTCGGACAATGAGCAGTTCTTC.

The chain has TRBV5-1 and TRBJ2-3, with unresolved D. This CDR3 is built from 15 residues. Trimming shortened V by 4 bases and J by 3 bases, and 15 bases separated the two germline ends. Per germline, CDR1 SGHRS and CDR2 YFSETQ. The CDR3 DNA sequence: TGCGCCAGCAGCCTTCAGGTTCTCGGGACAGATACGCAGTATTTT. This translates into CASSLQVLGTDTQYF. Filled out from reference TRBV5-1 and TRBJ2-3, the complete variable domain reads KAGVTQTPRYLIKTRGQQVTLSCSPISGHRSVSWYQQTPGQGLQFLFEYFSETQRNKGNFPGRFSGRQFSNSRSEMNVSTLELGDSALYLCASSLQVLGTDTQYFGPGTRLTVL.

The V call is TRBV21-1, the J call TRBJ2-3; whether TRBD2, the table's D call, matches the DNA was not checked. TRBV21-1 is deemed a pseudogene. This CDR3 spans 19 amino acids. The CDR3 sequence is CASSKDLFATSREADTQYF. The CDR3 DNA sequence: TGTGCCAGCAGCAAAGACCTGTTCGCGACTAGCAGGGAGGCGGATACGCAGTATTTT.

The V and J genes are TRBV30 and TRBJ2-1; 7 bases are a match to TRBD1. The CDR3 consists of 15 residues. Trimming took 6 bases from V and 4 from J; bases not matched to a gene: 12. Germline V gene lookup returns CDR1 GTSNPN and CDR2 SVGIG (reference sequence). The DNA of the CDR3 is TGTGCCTGCCCGGCCGGGGCAGGGGGTTACAATGAGCAGTTCTTC. This sequence encodes CACPAGAGGYNEQFF.

The CDR3 here is CASSPSKGINEQYF. Written as DNA, the CDR3 is TGTGCCAGCAGTCCTTCAAAGGGTATCAACGAGCAGTACTTC. The chain combines TRBV27 with TRBJ2-7; D is uncertain. Germline CDR1 reads MNHEY; CDR2 reads SMNVEV (reference sequence). The V gene lost 5 bases and the J gene lost 5 bases, with 16 bases spanning the gap. The CDR3 covers 14 residues.

The rearrangement links TRBV7-9 to TRBJ2-5; 8 bases align to TRBD2. Trimming removed 6 bases from V and 5 bases from J; junction bases left unmatched: 8. Germline V gives CDR1 SEHNR, CDR2 FQNEAQ (reference sequence). The CDR3 runs 14 residues. The CDR3 coding sequence is TGTGCCAGCAGGGTCTCTAGCGGGTATGAGACCCAGTACTTC. The encoded protein is CASRVSSGYETQYF.

In this sample, this clone turned up once. The chain links TRBV4-2 to TRBJ1-3; D might be TRBD1 (5 bases). The germline CDR1 and CDR2 sequences are LGHNA and YNFKEQ. This CDR3 region has 16 residues. V lost 0 bases to trimming and J lost 1 base, with 10 bases between them. CDR3 in amino acids: CASSQDRAFSGNTIYF. DNA for the CDR3: TGTGCCAGCAGCCAAGACAGGGCCTTTTCTGGAAACACCATATATTTT.

This chain uses TRBV4-2 with TRBJ2-7, with D maybe TRBD2 (6 bases). The ends were cut back, 0 bases at V and 2 bases at J, with 11 bases in the middle. From germline, CDR1 is LGHNA and CDR2 YNFKEQ. This CDR3 is 15 amino acids long. CDR3 residues: CASSQDNSGTYEQYF. In DNA form, the CDR3 reads TGTGCCAGCAGCCAAGATAATAGCGGCACCTACGAGCAGTACTTC.

J is TRBJ1-5 and V is TRBV18, with D possibly matching TRBD1 (6 bases). Trimming removed 2 bases at V and 0 bases at J, with 14 bases between. The CDR3 spans 17 residues. Germline values: CDR1 KGHSH, CDR2 LQKENI. The CDR3 spells CASSPASRTASNQPQHF. Here the CDR3 DNA reads TGTGCCAGCTCACCAGCCTCTCGGACAGCTAGCAATCAGCCCCAGCATTTT.